These T cell receptor beta chains were read from a single sample in a study of shared clonotypes between healthy human individuals. Profiled with immunoSEQ multiplex PCR; TCRdb holds only in-frame clones, not every one. The table shows about 1.1 million clones, with roughly 80% occurring only once. Sequenced: memory CD4+ T cells from PBMCs. All receptors derive from a man between 18 and 29 years old in good health. Some clones in this sample may be carry-over from other donors' samples. CDR3s include the opening cysteine and the closing phenylalanine or tryptophan. Fields, in order: J gene, D gene, V gene, CDR3 length, clone size, CDR3 protein, CDR3 DNA. D genes are given only for firm matches. Size is stated for part of the rows, as once, few or many counts, or as a class when the clone is expanded.

TRBJ2-3 | TRBD2 | TRBV5-6 | 17 | many | CASSWTSGHASTDTQYF | TGTGCCAGCAGCTGGACTAGCGGACATGCTAGCACAGATACGCAGTATTTT
TRBJ2-5 | - | TRBV7-9 | 16 | - | CASSLLGRLGAETQYF | TGTGCCAGCAGCTTATTAGGTCGATTGGGGGCAGAGACCCAGTACTTC
TRBJ2-1 | - | TRBV11-2 | 11 | few | CATSRDNEQFF | TGTGCCACCTCACGGGACAATGAGCAGTTCTTC
TRBJ2-7 | TRBD1 | TRBV29-1 | 12 | - | CSVGDSQYEQYF | TGCAGCGTGGGGGACAGTCAGTACGAGCAGTACTTC
TRBJ2-3 | - | TRBV30 | 12 | - | CAWSGQFDTQYF | TGTGCCTGGAGTGGCCAATTCGATACGCAGTATTTT
TRBJ2-2 | - | TRBV5-1 | 17 | - | CASSLGVGGTNTGELFF | TGCGCCAGCAGCTTGGGCGTGGGAGGAACGAACACCGGGGAGCTGTTTTTT
TRBJ2-6 | - | TRBV6-1 | 14 | - | CASSEGFGANVLTF | TGTGCCAGCAGTGAGGGATTTGGGGCCAACGTCCTGACTTTC
TRBJ2-1 | - | TRBV6-5 | 16 | - | CASSYRPVGSYNEQFF | TGTGCCAGCAGTTATCGTCCCGTCGGGTCCTACAATGAGCAGTTCTTC
TRBJ2-1 | - | TRBV27 | 15 | - | CASSIGQSSYNEQFF | TGTGCCAGCAGTATTGGACAGAGCTCCTACAATGAGCAGTTCTTC
TRBJ1-1 | TRBD1 | TRBV29-1 | 12 | few | CSVRQGGTEAFF | TGCAGCGTCCGACAGGGCGGCACTGAAGCTTTCTTT
TRBJ1-3 | TRBD1 | TRBV6-1 | 16 | - | CASSGDRAISGNTIYF | TGTGCCAGCAGTGGGGACAGGGCCATCTCTGGAAACACCATATATTTT
TRBJ1-4 | TRBD1 | TRBV5-1 | 18 | - | CASSFTPGQIATNEKLFF | TGCGCCAGCAGCTTTACCCCGGGACAGATTGCAACTAATGAAAAACTGTTTTTT
TRBJ2-1 | - | TRBV7-3 | 15 | - | CASSLRGNQVDEQFF | TGTGCCAGCAGCTTAAGGGGTAACCAGGTCGATGAGCAGTTCTTC
TRBJ1-4 | - | TRBV18 | 14 | - | CASSPIRANEKLFF | TGTGCCAGCTCACCGATAAGGGCGAATGAAAAACTGTTTTTT
TRBJ2-7 | - | TRBV7-2 | 11 | - | CASSLNEGQYF | TGTGCCAGCAGCTTAAACGAGGGGCAGTACTTC
TRBJ2-7 | - | TRBV6-5 | 14 | once | CASSARDSVYEQYF | TGTGCCAGCAGTGCCCGGGACTCTGTCTACGAGCAGTACTTC